This T cell receptor beta chain appears in the sequencing data of a study of blood T cell repertoires in COVID-19. Study-wide context: Specimens from acute and convalescent COVID-19 originated in the United States, Italy and Spain. Sample material is recorded as cDNA or gDNA derived from T cells, B-cell-depleted T cells, or PBMCs.

Source study methods: Amplification with reference gene primers provided the estimates of nucleated cell counts. Generated by immunoSEQ multiplex PCR, the TCRdb table keeps only in-frame clones and is missing some. V and J calls and clone size are as listed in that table; D and trimming were resolved from the DNA. The data contain some 220,000 clones, about 83% of them singletons. Unmatched junction bases numbered 9, after V lost 7 bases and J lost 8 bases. The CDR3 spans 13 residues. Per the germline V gene, CDR1 is MDHEN and CDR2 is SYDVKM. This receptor was obtained from a human donor in a cohort sampled during active COVID-19. The chain has TRBV28 and TRBJ1-2, with 8 bases identical to TRBD1. Sequenced sample: peripheral blood. The DNA for the CDR3 is TGTGCCAGCACCCTCGGACAGGGAACGGGCTACACCTTC. Translating it yields CASTLGQGTGYTF.